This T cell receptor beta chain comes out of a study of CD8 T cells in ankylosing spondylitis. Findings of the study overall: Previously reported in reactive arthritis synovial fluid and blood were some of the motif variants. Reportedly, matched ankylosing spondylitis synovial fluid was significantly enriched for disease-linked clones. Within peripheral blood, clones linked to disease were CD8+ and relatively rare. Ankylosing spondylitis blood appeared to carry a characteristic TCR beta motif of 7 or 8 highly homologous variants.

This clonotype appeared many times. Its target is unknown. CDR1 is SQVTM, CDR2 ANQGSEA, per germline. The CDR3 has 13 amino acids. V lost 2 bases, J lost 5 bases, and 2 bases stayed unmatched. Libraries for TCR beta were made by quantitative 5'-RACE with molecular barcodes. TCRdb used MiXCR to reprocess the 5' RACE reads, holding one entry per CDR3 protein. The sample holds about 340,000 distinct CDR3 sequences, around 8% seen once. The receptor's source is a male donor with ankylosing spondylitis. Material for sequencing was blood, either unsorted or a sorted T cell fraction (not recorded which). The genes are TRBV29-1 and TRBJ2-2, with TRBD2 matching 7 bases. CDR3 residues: CSVERGETGELFF. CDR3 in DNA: TGCAGCGTTGAACGGGGGGAAACCGGGGAGCTGTTTTTT.